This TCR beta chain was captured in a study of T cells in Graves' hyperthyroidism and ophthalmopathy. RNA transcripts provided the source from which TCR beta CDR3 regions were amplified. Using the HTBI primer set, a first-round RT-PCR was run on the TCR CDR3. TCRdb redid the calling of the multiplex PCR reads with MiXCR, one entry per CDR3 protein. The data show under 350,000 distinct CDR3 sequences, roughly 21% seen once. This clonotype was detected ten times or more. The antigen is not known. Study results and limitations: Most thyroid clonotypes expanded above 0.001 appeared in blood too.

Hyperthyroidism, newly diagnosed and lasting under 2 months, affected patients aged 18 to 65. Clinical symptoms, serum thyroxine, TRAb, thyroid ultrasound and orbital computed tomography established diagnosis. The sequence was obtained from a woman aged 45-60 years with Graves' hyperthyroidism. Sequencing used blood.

Here the CDR3 DNA reads TGTGCCAGCAGCCCCACGGCCGCTACGCAGTATTTT. Amino acid sequence: CASSPTAATQYF. V gene TRBV7-9 combines with J gene TRBJ2-3; D ambiguous. This CDR3 is built from 12 residues. Germline CDR1 is SEHNR and CDR2 is FQNEAQ (reference sequence). V lost 5 bases, J lost 8 bases, and 11 bases lay in between. The complete variable domain, with remaining parts taken from reference TRBV7-9 and TRBJ2-3, reads DTGVSQNPRHKITKRGQNVTFRCDPISEHNRLYWYRQTLGQGPEFLTYFQNEAQLEKSRLLSDRFSAERPKGSFSTLEIQRTEQGDSAMYLCASSPTAATQYFGPGTRLTVL.